This is a list of T cell receptor beta chains from one sample in a study of cytomegalovirus exposure and HLA in healthy donors. Produced via immunoSEQ multiplex PCR; TCRdb's table is partial and in-frame only. The sample carries over 95,000 clones, 82% recorded once. The specimen sequenced was PBMCs. The receptors originated from a young woman in good health and CMV-seronegative. Both conserved end residues are part of each CDR3. A D gene is named only where the DNA matches it firmly. For some rows the clone size is stated as once, few or many, or as a class when expanded; others skip it.

v_call,d_call,clone_size,j_call,cdr3_nt,cdr3_aa
TRBV28,-,-,TRBJ1-1,TGTGCCAGCAGTTTGGAGGTGACTGAAGCTTTCTTT,CASSLEVTEAFF
TRBV6-5,TRBD1,-,TRBJ1-2,TGTGCCAGCAGTTACTCTCAGGGGGCGGAGGGCTACACCTTC,CASSYSQGAEGYTF
TRBV7-2,TRBD2,-,TRBJ2-5,TGTGCCAGCAGCTTCTCTAGCGGGTACCAAGAGACCCAGTACTTC,CASSFSSGYQETQYF
TRBV27,-,-,TRBJ2-2,TGTGCCAGCAGTCTAGCGTCCGGGGAGCTGTTTTTT,CASSLASGELFF
TRBV11-2,-,-,TRBJ2-4,TGTGCCAGCAGCTTAGGCGTGTCTAGGGGTGGGAACATTCAGTACTTC,CASSLGVSRGGNIQYF
TRBV11-2,TRBD1,-,TRBJ1-5,TGTGCCAGCAGCCTGGGGGACAGGGTTAGCAATCAGCCCCAGCATTTT,CASSLGDRVSNQPQHF
TRBV5-4,-,-,TRBJ1-4,TGTGCCAGCAGTCTCGGGGGTGGAGGACGGGAAAAACTGTTTTTT,CASSLGGGGREKLFF
TRBV5-1,TRBD1,-,TRBJ2-1,TGCGCCAGCAGCTTGGGACAGGGCTCCTACAATGAGCAGTTCTTC,CASSLGQGSYNEQFF
TRBV9,-,once,TRBJ1-2,TGTGCCAGCAGCCATCGCATCCCGGACAAGAGCTTAGCTAACTATGGCTACACCTTC,CASSHRIPDKSLANYGYTF
TRBV28,TRBD2,-,TRBJ2-5,TGTGCCAGCAGGGCGGGGGGGCAGGTAGAGACCCAGTACTTC,CASRAGGQVETQYF
TRBV4-3,TRBD1,-,TRBJ1-4,TGCGCCAGCAGCCAGGGACAGCTTAATGAAAAACTGTTTTTT,CASSQGQLNEKLFF